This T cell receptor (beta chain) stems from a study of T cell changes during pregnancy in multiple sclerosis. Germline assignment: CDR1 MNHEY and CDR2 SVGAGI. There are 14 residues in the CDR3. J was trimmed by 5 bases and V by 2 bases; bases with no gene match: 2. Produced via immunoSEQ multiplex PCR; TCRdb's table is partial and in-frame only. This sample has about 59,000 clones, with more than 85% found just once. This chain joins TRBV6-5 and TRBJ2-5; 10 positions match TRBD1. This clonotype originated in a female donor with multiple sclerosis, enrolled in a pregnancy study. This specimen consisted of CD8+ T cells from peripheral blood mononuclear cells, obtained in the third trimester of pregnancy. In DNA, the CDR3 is TGTGCCAGCAGTTACCCGGGACAGGGGGAGACCCAGTACTTC. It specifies CASSYPGQGETQYF.